Detailed here is one T cell receptor beta chain. This specimen comes from a study of CD8 T cells in Susac syndrome. Germline V gives CDR1 SEHNR, CDR2 FQNEAQ (reference sequence). The CDR3 loop spans 17 amino acids. Between the trimmed V and J ends, which lost 3 bases and 2 bases, there was a span of 18 bases. Reverse transcription of roughly 0.5 to 1 ug RNA used random hexamers. TCRdb itself ran the immunoSEQ multiplex PCR reads through MiXCR, one entry per CDR3 protein. Among hundreds of thousands of distinct CDR3 sequences, roughly 93% were seen once, and the ten largest hold 0.06% to 0.08%. The sequence was obtained from a human donor with multiple sclerosis. V is TRBV7-9 and J is TRBJ2-3; a possible D gene is TRBD2 (6 bases). Material: CD4+ T cells from PBMCs. The CDR3 region has the DNA TGTGCCAGCAGCTTTAAGCGGGCCCTGGGCCTCACAGATACGCAGTATTTT. Encoded protein: CASSFKRALGLTDTQYF. The variable domain in full, with the rest retrieved from reference TRBV7-9 and TRBJ2-3, is DTGVSQNPRHKITKRGQNVTFRCDPISEHNRLYWYRQTLGQGPEFLTYFQNEAQLEKSRLLSDRFSAERPKGSFSTLEIQRTEQGDSAMYLCASSFKRALGLTDTQYFGPGTRLTVL.